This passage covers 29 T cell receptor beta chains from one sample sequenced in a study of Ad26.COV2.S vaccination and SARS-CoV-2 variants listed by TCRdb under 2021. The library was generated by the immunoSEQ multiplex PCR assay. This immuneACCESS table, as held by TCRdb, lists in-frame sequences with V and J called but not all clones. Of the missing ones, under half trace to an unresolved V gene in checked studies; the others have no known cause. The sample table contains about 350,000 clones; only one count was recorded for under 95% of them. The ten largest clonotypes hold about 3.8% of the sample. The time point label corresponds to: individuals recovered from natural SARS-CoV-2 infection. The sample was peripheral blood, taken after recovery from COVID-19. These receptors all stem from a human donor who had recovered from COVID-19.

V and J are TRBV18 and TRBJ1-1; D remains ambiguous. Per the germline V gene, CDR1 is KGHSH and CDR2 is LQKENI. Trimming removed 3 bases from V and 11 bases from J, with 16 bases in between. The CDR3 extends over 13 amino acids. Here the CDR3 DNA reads TGTGCCAGCTCACCCCCCTCCCAACCCCGGGCTTTCTTT. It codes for CASSPPSQPRAFF.

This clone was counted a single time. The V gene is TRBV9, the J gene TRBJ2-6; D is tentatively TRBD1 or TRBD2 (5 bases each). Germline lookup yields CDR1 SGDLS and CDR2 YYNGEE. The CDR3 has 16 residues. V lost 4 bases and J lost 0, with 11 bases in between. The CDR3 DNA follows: TGTGCCAGCAGCCCGGGACCAAGCTCTGGGGCCAACGTCCTGACTTTC. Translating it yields CASSPGPSSGANVLTF.

Written as DNA, the CDR3 is TGTGCCAGCAGCCGAGAGGGACTAGCGGGCCCCCTAGTAGCCAAAAACATTCAGTACTTC. It codes for CASSREGLAGPLVAKNIQYF. The chain is built from TRBV7-8 and TRBJ2-4; 12 bases fit TRBD2. The CDR3 length is 20 residues. The V gene end was trimmed by 5 bases and the J gene end by 0 bases; junction bases not matched to a gene: 14. Germline values: CDR1 SGHVS, CDR2 FQNEAQ.

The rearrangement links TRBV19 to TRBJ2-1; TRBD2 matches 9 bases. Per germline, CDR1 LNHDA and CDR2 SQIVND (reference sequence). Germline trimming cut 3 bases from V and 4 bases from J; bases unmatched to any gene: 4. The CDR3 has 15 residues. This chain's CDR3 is CASSIWRGGYNEQFF. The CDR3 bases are TGTGCCAGTAGTATTTGGCGGGGGGGTTACAATGAGCAGTTCTTC.

The chain's CDR3 is CASSLDYPHEQYF. CDR3 sequence (DNA): TGTGCCAGCAGCTTAGATTATCCCCACGAGCAGTACTTC. The chain has TRBV11-2 and TRBJ2-7; D gene unclear. This CDR3 spans 13 amino acids. V was clipped by 0 bases and J by 5 bases, with 8 bases between them. The germline V gene encodes CDR1 SGHAT and CDR2 FQNNGV. Drawing the rest from reference TRBV11-2 and TRBJ2-7, the complete variable domain is EAGVAQSPRYKIIEKRQSVAFWCNPISGHATLYWYQQILGQGPKLLIQFQNNGVVDDSQLPKDRFSAERLKGVDSTLKIQPAKLEDSAVYLCASSLDYPHEQYFGPGTRLTVT.

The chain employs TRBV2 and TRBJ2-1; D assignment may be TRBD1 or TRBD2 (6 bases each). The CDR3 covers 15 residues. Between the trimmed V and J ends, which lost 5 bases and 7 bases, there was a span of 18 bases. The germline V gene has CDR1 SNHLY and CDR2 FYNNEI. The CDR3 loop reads CASSPRVGGGNEQFF. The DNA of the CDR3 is TGTGCCAGCAGTCCCAGGGTGGGGGGCGGAAATGAGCAGTTCTTC. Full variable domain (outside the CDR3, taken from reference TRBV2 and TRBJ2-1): EPEVTQTPSHQVTQMGQEVILRCVPISNHLYFYWYRQILGQKVEFLVSFYNNEISEKSEIFDDQFSVERPDGSNFTLKIRSTKLEDSAMYFCASSPRVGGGNEQFFGPGTRLTVL.

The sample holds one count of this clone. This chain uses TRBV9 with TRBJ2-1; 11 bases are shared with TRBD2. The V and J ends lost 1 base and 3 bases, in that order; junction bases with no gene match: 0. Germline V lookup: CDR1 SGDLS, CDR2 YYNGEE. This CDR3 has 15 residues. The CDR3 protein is CASSVTSGGYNEQFF. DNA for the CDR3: TGTGCCAGCAGCGTAACTAGCGGGGGCTACAATGAGCAGTTCTTC.

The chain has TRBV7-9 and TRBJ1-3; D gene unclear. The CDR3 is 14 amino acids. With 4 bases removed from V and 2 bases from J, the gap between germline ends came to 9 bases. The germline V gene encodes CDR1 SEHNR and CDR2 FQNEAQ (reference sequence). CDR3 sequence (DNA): TGTGCCAGCAGCTCGGAGGGCACTGGAAACACCATATATTTT. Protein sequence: CASSSEGTGNTIYF.

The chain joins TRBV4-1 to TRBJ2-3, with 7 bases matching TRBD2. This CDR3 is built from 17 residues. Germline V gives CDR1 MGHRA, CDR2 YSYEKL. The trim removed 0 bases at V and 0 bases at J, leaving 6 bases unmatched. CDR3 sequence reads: CASSQDPPGGSTDTQYF. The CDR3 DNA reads TGCGCCAGCAGCCAAGATCCCCCGGGGGGTAGCACAGATACGCAGTATTTT.

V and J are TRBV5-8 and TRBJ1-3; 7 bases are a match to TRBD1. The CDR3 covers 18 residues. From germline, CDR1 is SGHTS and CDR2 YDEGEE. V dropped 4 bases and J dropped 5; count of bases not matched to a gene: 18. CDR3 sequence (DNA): TGTGCCAGCAGCCCAACAAGACAGGGACCGGGGGGCCGAAACACCATATATTTT. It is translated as CASSPTRQGPGGRNTIYF.

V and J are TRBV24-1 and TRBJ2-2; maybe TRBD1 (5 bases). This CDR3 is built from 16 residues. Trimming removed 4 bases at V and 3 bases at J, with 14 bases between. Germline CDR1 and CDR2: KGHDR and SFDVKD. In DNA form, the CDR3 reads TGTGCCACCAGTGACCCAGGGAAGGCGGACACCGGGGAGCTGTTTTTT. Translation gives CATSDPGKADTGELFF.

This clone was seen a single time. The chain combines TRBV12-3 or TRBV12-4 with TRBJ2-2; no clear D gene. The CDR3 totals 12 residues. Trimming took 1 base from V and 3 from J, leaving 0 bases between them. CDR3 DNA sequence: TGTGCCAGCAGTTTAGACACCGGGGAGCTGTTTTTT. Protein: CASSLDTGELFF.

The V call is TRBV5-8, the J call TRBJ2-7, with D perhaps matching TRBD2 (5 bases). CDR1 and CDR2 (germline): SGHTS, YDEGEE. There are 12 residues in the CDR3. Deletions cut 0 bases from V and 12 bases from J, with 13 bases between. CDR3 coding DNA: TGTGCCAGCAGCTTGGTGAGGAGTGCGGGGTACTTC. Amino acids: CASSLVRSAGYF.

The DNA for the CDR3 is TGTGCCAGCAGCTTAGGGACAGGGGGCCCATACGAGCAGTACTTC. Its protein product is CASSLGTGGPYEQYF. The genes are TRBV7-6 and TRBJ2-7; the match to TRBD1 covers 11 bases. The CDR3 contains 15 residues. Trimming took 1 base from V and 4 from J; bases not matched to a gene: 3. The V gene's germline CDR1 is SGHVS and CDR2 FNYEAQ.

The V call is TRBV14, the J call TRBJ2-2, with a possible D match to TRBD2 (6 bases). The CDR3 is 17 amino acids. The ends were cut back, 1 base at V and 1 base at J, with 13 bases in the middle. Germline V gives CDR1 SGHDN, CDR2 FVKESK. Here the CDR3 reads CASSQASDGGNTGELFF. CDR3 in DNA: TGTGCCAGCAGCCAAGCATCGGACGGGGGGAACACCGGGGAGCTGTTTTTT.

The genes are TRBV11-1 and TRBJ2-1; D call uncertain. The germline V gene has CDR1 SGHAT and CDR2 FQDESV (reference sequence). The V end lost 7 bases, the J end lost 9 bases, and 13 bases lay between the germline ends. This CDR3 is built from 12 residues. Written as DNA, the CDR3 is TGTGCCAGCACCATCCAGGACGGTGAGCAGTTCTTC. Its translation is CASTIQDGEQFF.

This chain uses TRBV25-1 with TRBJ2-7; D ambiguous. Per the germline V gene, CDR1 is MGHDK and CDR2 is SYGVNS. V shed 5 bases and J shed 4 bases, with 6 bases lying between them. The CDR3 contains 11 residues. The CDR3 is CASSFRYEQYF. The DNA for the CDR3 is TGTGCCAGCAGTTTCCGGTACGAGCAGTACTTC.

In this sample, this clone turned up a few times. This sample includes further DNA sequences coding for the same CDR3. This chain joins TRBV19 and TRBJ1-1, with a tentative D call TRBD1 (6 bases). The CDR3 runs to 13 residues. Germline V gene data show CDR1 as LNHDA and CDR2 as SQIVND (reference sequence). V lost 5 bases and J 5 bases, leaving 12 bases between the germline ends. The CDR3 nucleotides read TGTGCCAGTAGTGACACAGGGAGGACTGAAGCTTTCTTT. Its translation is CASSDTGRTEAFF.

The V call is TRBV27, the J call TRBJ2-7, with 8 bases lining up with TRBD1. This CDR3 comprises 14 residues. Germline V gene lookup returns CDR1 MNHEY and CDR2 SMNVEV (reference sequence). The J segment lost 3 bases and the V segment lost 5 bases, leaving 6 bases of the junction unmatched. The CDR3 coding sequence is TGTGCCAGCAGTCTTTCCAGGGGGCGCTACGAGCAGTACTTC. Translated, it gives CASSLSRGRYEQYF.

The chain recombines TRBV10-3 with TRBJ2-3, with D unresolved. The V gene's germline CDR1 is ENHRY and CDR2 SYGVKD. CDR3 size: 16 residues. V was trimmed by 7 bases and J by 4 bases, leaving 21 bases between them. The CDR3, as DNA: TGTGCCATCAACAACGGCCCCCTAGGTTACGCAGATACGCAGTATTTT. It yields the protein CAINNGPLGYADTQYF.

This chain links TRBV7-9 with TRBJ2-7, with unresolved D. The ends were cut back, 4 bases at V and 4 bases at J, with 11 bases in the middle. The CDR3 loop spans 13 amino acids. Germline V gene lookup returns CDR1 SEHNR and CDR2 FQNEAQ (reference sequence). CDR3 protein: CASSSGGGYEQYF. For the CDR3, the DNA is TGTGCCAGCAGCTCCGGTGGCGGTTACGAGCAGTACTTC.

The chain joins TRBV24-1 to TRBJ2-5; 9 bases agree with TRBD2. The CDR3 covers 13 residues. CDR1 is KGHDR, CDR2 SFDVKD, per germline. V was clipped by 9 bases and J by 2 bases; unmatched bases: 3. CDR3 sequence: CATSRGGQETQYF. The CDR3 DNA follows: TGTGCCACCTCGCGGGGGGGGCAAGAGACCCAGTACTTC.

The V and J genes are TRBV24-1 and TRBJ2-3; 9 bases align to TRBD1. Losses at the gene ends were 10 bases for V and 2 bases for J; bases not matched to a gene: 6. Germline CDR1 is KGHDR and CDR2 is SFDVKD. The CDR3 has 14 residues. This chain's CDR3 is CATSGTGITDTQYF. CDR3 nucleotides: TGTGCCACGTCCGGGACAGGGATCACAGATACGCAGTATTTT.

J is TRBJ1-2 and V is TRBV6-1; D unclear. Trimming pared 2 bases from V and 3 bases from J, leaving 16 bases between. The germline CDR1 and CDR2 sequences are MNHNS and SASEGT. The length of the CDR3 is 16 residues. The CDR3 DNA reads TGTGCCAGCAGTGAATCCACGACACAAGCTCACTATGGCTACACCTTC. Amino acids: CASSESTTQAHYGYTF.

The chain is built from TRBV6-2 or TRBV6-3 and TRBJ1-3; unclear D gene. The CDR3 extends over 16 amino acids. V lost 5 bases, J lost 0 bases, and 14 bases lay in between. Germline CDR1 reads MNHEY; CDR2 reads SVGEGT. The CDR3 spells CASSIPDVSSGNTIYF. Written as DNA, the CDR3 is TGTGCCAGCAGTATACCGGACGTGAGCTCTGGAAACACCATATATTTT.

The CDR3 sequence is CASSPGRNNEQFF. Written as DNA, the CDR3 is TGTGCCAGCAGTCCCGGTAGAAACAATGAGCAGTTCTTC. The chain joins TRBV12-3 or TRBV12-4 to TRBJ2-1; no firm D call. V was trimmed by 5 bases and J by 5 bases, leaving 10 bases between them. The length of the CDR3 is 13 residues.

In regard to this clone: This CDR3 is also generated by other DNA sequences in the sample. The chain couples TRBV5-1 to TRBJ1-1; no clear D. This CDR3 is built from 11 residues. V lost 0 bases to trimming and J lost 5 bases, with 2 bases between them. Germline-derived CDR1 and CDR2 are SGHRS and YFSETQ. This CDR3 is CASSLDTEAFF. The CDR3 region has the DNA TGCGCCAGCAGCTTGGATACTGAAGCTTTCTTT.

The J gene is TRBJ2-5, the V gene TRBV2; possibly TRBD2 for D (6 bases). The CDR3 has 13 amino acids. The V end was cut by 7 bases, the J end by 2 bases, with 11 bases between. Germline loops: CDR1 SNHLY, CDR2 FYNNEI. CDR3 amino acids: CASTRDWQETQYF. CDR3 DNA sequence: TGTGCCAGCACCCGGGACTGGCAAGAGACCCAGTACTTC.

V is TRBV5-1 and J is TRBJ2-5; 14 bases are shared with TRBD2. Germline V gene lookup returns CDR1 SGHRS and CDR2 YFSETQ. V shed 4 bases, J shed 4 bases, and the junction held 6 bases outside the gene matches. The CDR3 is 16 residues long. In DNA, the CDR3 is TGCGCCAGCAGCCTCGGACTAGCGGGGGGATTAGAGACCCAGTACTTC. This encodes CASSLGLAGGLETQYF. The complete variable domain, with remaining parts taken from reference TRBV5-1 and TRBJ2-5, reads KAGVTQTPRYLIKTRGQQVTLSCSPISGHRSVSWYQQTPGQGLQFLFEYFSETQRNKGNFPGRFSGRQFSNSRSEMNVSTLELGDSALYLCASSLGLAGGLETQYFGPGTRLLVL.